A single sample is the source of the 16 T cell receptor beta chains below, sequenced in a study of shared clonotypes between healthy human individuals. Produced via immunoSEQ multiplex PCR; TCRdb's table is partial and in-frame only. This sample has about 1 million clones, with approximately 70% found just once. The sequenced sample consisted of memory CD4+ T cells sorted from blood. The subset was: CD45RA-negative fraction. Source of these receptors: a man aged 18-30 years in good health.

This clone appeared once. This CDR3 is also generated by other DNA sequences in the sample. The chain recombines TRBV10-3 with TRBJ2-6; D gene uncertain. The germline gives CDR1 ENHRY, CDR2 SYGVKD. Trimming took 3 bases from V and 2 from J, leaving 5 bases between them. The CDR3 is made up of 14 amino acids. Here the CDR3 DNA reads TGTGCCATCAGTGATCGGGCTGGGGCCAACGTCCTGACTTTC. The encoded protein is CAISDRAGANVLTF.

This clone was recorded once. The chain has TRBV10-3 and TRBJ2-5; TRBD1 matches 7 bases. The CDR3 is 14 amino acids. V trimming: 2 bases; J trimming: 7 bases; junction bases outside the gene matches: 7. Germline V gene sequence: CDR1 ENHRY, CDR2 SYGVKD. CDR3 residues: CAISEGRGLGTQYF. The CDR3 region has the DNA TGTGCCATCAGTGAGGGAAGGGGGCTGGGGACCCAGTACTTC.

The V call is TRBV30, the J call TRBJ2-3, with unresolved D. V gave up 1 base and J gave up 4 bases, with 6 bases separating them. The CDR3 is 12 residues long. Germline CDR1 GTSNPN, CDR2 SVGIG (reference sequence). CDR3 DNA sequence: TGTGCCTGGAGTGCCGTCCCAGATACGCAGTATTTT. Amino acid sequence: CAWSAVPDTQYF.

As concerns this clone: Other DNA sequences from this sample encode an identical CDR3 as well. This chain's CDR3 is CASSRGGAYNEQFF. For the CDR3, the DNA is TGTGCCAGCAGCAGAGGAGGGGCCTACAATGAGCAGTTCTTC. The chain recombines TRBV7-2 with TRBJ2-1; the D gene is possibly TRBD2 (6 bases). The CDR3 sequence is 14 residues long. Trimming took off 5 bases at V and 2 bases at J, with 10 bases between the two ends. CDR1 and CDR2 (germline): SGHTA, FQGNSA.

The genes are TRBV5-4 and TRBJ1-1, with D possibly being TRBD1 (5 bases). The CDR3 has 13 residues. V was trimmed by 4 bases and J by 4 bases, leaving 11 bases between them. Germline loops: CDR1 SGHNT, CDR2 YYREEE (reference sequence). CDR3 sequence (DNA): TGTGCCAGCAGCCAGGGTTCACGCACTGAAGCTTTCTTT. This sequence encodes CASSQGSRTEAFF.

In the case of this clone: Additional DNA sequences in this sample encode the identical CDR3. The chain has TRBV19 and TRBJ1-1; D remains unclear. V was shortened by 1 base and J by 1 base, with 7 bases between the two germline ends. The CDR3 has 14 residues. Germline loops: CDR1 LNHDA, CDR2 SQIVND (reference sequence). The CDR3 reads CASSIGQANTEAFF. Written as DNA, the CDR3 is TGTGCCAGTAGTATAGGCCAAGCGAACACTGAAGCTTTCTTT.

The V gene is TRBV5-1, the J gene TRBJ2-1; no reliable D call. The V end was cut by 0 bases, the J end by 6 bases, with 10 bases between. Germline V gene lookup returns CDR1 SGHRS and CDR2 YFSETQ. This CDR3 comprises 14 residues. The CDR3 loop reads CASSLERRSNEQFF. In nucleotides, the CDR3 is TGCGCCAGCAGCTTGGAAAGGCGGAGCAATGAGCAGTTCTTC.

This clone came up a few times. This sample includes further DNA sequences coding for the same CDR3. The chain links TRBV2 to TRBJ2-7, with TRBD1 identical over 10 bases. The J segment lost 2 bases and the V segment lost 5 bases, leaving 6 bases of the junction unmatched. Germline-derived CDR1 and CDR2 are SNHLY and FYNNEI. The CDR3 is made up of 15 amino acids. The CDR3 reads CASSPWDRGPYEQYF. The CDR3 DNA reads TGTGCCAGCAGTCCCTGGGACAGGGGCCCCTACGAGCAGTACTTC.

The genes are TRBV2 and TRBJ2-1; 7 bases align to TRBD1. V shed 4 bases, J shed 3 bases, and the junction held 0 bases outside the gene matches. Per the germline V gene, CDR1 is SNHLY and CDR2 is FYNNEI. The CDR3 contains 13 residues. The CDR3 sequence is CASSGDSYNEQFF. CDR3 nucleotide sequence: TGTGCCAGCAGTGGGGACAGCTACAATGAGCAGTTCTTC.

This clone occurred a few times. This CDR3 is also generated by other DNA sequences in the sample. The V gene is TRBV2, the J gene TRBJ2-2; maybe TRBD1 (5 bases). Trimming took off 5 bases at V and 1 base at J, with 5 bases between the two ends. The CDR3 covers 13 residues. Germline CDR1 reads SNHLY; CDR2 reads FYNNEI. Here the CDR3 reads CASSTGNTGELFF. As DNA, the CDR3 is TGTGCCAGCAGTACAGGGAACACCGGGGAGCTGTTTTTT.

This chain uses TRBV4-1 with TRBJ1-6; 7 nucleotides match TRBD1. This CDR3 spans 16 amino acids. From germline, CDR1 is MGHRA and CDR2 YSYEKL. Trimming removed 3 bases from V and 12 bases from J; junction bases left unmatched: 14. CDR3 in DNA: TGCGCCAGCAGCCAGCCTGACAGGGTGGGGAAACGACCCCTCCACTTT. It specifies CASSQPDRVGKRPLHF.

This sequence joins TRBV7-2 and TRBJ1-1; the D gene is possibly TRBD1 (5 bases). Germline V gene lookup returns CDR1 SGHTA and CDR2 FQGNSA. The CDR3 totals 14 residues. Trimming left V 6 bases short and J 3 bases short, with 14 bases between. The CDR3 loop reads CASRNFPGYTEAFF. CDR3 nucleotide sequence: TGTGCCAGCAGGAATTTCCCAGGGTACACTGAAGCTTTCTTT.

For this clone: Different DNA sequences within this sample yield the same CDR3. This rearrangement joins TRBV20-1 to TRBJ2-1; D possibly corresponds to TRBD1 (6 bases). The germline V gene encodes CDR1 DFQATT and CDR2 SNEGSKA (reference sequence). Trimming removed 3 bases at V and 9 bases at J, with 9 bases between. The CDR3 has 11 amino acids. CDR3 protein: CSARMGAEQFF. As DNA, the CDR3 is TGCAGTGCTAGGATGGGGGCTGAGCAGTTCTTC.

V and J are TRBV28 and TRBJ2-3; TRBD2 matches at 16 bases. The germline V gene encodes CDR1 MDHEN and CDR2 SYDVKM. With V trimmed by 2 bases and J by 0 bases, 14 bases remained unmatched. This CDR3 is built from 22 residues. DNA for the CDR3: TGTGCCAGCAGTTTAGTCCCGGGACTAGCGGGGGGGCCTTTTGTCAGCACAGATACGCAGTATTTT. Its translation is CASSLVPGLAGGPFVSTDTQYF.

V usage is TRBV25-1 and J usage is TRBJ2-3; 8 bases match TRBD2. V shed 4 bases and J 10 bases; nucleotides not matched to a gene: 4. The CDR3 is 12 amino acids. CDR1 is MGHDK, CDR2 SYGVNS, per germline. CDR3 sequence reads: CASSVSGAAQYF. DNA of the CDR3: TGTGCCAGCAGTGTTAGCGGGGCGGCGCAGTATTTT.

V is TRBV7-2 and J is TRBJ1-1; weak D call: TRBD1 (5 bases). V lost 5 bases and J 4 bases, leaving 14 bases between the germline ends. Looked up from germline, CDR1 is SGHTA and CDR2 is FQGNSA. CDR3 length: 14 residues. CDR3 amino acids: CASSPKAGGTEAFF. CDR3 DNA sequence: TGTGCCAGCAGCCCCAAGGCGGGGGGCACTGAAGCTTTCTTT.